These T cell receptor beta chains were read from a single sample in a study of blood T cell repertoires in COVID-19. Here immunoSEQ multiplex PCR was the method, and the copy in TCRdb shows in-frame clones only, minus some. The sample lists 300,000 to 350,000 clones, 88% occurring once. Sequencing used PBMCs or T cells enriched from blood (not recorded which). The source of these receptors is a man aged 25-45 years who had recovered from COVID-19. Each CDR3 is given without its conserved first and last residue. Each record gives: D gene, V gene, CDR3 protein. D genes are given only for firm matches.

d_gene: -
v_gene: TRBV19
CDR3aa: ASSIVHRVVREQY

d_gene: TRBD2
v_gene: TRBV3-1/TRBV3-2
CDR3aa: ASRLAGRGDTQY

d_gene: -
v_gene: TRBV28
CDR3aa: ASSFEVDRTNQPQH

d_gene: -
v_gene: TRBV6-5
CDR3aa: ASSSPGSEKLF

d_gene: -
v_gene: TRBV19
CDR3aa: ASSMRYASPTDTQY

d_gene: TRBD2
v_gene: TRBV5-4
CDR3aa: ASSLERLAGQETQY

d_gene: TRBD1
v_gene: TRBV28
CDR3aa: ASSSSRDRGTNEKLF

d_gene: TRBD2
v_gene: TRBV6-5
CDR3aa: ASSYGGERETQY

d_gene: TRBD1
v_gene: TRBV7-8
CDR3aa: ASSLEGQGLPNQETQY

d_gene: TRBD1
v_gene: TRBV5-1
CDR3aa: ASSLQGQGQGYEQY

d_gene: -
v_gene: TRBV15
CDR3aa: ATSRDGAPRGVDTQY

d_gene: -
v_gene: TRBV9
CDR3aa: ASSVGATLHQPQH

d_gene: TRBD2
v_gene: TRBV2
CDR3aa: ASNRLAGSPDEQY

d_gene: TRBD2
v_gene: TRBV9
CDR3aa: ASSVGLALGETQY

d_gene: TRBD1
v_gene: TRBV28
CDR3aa: ASSPDRGNQPQH

d_gene: -
v_gene: TRBV18
CDR3aa: ASSPPSMSWEAF

d_gene: -
v_gene: TRBV30
CDR3aa: AWRESGGGNQPQH

d_gene: TRBD1
v_gene: TRBV6-5
CDR3aa: ASNTGTGHYNEQF

d_gene: -
v_gene: TRBV7-9
CDR3aa: ASSLEGVFYNEQF

d_gene: -
v_gene: TRBV5-1
CDR3aa: ASSFRGTGELF

d_gene: TRBD2
v_gene: TRBV5-1
CDR3aa: ASSAGTSGSTDTQY

d_gene: -
v_gene: TRBV6-5
CDR3aa: ASRPGGQETQY

d_gene: -
v_gene: TRBV19
CDR3aa: ASSYGDQPQH

d_gene: -
v_gene: TRBV28
CDR3aa: ATSGSQRYTDTQY

d_gene: -
v_gene: TRBV7-9
CDR3aa: ASSLRVSGANVLT

d_gene: TRBD1
v_gene: TRBV7-9
CDR3aa: ASSSTRTGKRLNTEAF

d_gene: -
v_gene: TRBV6-5
CDR3aa: ASSPRGSNGSPLH